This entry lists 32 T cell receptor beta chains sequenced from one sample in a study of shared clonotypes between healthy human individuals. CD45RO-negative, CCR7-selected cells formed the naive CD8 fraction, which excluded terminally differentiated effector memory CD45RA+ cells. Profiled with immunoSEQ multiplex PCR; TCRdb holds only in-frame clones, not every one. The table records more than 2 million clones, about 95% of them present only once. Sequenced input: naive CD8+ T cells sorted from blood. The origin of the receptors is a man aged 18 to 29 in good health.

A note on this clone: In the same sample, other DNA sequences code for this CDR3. DNA for the CDR3: TGTGCCAGCAGCCCGGGACAGGGGGCCCACGAGCAGTACTTC. This translates into CASSPGQGAHEQYF. The genes are TRBV28 and TRBJ2-7; 12 bases map to TRBD1. Germline assignment: CDR1 MDHEN and CDR2 SYDVKM. Trimming cost V 6 bases and J 5 bases; bases outside gene matches: 5. The CDR3 totals 14 residues.

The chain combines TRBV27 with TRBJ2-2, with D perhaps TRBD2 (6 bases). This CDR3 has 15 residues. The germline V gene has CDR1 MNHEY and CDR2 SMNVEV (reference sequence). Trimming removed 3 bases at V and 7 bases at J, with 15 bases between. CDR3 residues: CASSFISGVGGELFF. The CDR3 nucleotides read TGTGCCAGCAGTTTTATTTCGGGGGTTGGCGGGGAGCTGTTTTTT.

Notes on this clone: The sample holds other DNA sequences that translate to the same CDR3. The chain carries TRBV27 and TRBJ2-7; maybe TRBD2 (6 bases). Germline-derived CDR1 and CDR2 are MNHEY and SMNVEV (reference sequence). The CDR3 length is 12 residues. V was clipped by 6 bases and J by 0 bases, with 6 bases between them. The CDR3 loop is CASRGGSYEQYF. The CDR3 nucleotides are TGTGCCAGCAGGGGGGGCTCCTACGAGCAGTACTTC.

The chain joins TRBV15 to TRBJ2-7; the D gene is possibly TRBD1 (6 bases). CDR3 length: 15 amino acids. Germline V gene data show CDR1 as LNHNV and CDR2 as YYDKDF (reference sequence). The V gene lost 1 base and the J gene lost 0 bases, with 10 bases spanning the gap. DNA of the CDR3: TGTGCCACCAGCAGAGCCAAGGGGGACTCCTACGAGCAGTACTTC. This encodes CATSRAKGDSYEQYF.

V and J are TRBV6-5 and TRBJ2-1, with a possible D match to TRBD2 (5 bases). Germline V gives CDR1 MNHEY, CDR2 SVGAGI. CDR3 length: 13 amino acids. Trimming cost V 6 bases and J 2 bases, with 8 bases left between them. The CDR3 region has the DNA TGTGCCAGCAGCCCTAGCCCCTACAATGAGCAGTTCTTC. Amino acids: CASSPSPYNEQFF.

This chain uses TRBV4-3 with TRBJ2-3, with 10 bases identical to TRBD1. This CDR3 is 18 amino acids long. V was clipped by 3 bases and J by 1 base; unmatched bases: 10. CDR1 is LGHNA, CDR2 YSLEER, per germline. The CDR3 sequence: CASSQGTGDMSRTDTQYF. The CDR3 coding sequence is TGCGCCAGCAGCCAGGGGACAGGGGATATGAGTCGCACAGATACGCAGTATTTT.

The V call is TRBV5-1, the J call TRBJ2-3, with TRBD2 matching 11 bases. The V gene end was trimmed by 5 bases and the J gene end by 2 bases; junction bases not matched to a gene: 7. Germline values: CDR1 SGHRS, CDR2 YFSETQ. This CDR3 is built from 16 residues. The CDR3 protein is CASRILAGALTDTQYF. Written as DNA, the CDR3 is TGCGCCAGCAGGATACTAGCGGGGGCCCTCACAGATACGCAGTATTTT.

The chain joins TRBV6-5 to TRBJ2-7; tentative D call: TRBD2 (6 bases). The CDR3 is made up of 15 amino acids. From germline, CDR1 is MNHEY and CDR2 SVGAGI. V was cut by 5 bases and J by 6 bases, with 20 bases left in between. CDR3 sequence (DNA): TGTGCCAGCAGTAGCACCGCAACGGGGGTAGGCGAGCAGTACTTC. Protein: CASSSTATGVGEQYF.

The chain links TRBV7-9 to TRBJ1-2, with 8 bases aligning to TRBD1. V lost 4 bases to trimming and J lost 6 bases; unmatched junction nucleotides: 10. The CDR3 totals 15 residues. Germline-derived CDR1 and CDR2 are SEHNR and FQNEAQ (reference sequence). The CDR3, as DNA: TGTGCCAGCAGCTACTTACAGGGGGAGGAAGATGGCTACACCTTC. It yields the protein CASSYLQGEEDGYTF.

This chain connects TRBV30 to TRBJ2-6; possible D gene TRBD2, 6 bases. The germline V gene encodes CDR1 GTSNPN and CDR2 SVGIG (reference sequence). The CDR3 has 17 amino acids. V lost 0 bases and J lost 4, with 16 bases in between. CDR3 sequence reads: CAWSVPQGGWGANVLTF. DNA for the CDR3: TGTGCCTGGAGTGTACCGCAGGGAGGATGGGGGGCCAACGTCCTGACTTTC.

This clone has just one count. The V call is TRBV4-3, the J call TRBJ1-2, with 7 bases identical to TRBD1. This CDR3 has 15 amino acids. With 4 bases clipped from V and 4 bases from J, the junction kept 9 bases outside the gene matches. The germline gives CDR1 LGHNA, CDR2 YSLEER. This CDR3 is CASSPIEGQPYGYTF. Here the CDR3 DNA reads TGCGCCAGCAGCCCAATAGAGGGACAGCCCTATGGCTACACCTTC.

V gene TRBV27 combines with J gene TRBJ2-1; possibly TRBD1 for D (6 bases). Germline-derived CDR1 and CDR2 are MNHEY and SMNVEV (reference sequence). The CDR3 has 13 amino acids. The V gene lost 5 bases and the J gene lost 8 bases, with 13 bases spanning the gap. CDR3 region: CASSPRGGYEQFF. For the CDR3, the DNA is TGTGCCAGCAGTCCCAGGGGTGGGTATGAGCAGTTCTTC.

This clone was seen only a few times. CDR3 coding DNA: TGTGCCAGCTCACCACTCGAAAAGGGGCGCGCCTATGGCTACACCTTC. It is translated as CASSPLEKGRAYGYTF. The chain employs TRBV18 and TRBJ1-2; possible D gene TRBD1, 5 bases. This CDR3 contains 16 residues. V was shortened by 1 base and J by 4 bases, with 16 bases between the two germline ends. CDR1 is KGHSH and CDR2 is LQKENI in the germline V gene.

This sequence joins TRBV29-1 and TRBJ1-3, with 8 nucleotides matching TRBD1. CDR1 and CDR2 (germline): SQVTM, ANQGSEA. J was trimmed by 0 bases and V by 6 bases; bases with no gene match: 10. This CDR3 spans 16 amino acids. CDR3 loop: CSVVVHGTGSGNTIYF. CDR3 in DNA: TGCAGCGTCGTGGTCCATGGGACAGGCTCTGGAAACACCATATATTTT.

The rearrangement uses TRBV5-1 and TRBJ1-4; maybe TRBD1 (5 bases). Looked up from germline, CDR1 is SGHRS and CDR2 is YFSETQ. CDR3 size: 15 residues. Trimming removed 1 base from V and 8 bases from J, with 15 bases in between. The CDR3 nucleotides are TGCGCCAGCAGCTTGTCTCGAGGGGTTAACGAAAAACTGTTTTTT. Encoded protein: CASSLSRGVNEKLFF.

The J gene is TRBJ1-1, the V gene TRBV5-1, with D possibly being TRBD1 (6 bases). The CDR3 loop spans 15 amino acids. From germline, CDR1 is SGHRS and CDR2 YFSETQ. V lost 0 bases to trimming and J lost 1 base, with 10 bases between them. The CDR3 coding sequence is TGCGCCAGCAGCTTGGCCGGGGGGCCGAACACTGAAGCTTTCTTT. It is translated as CASSLAGGPNTEAFF.

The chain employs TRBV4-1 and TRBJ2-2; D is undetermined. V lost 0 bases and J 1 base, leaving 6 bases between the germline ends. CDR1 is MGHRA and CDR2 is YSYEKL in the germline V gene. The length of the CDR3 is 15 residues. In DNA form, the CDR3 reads TGCGCCAGCAGCCAAGACGCGGAGAACACCGGGGAGCTGTTTTTT. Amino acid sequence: CASSQDAENTGELFF.

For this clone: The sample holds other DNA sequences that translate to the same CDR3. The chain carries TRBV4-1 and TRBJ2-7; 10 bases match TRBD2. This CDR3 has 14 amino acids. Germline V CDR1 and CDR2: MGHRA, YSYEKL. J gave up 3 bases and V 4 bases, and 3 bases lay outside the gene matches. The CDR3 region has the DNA TGCGCCAGCAGCCGGACTAGCGGTAACTACGAGCAGTACTTC. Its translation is CASSRTSGNYEQYF.

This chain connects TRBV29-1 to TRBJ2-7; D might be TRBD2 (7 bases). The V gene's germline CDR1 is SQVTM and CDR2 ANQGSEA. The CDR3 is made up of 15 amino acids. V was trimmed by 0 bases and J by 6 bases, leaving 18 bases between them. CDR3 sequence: CSVEDSAGGHAEQYF. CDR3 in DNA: TGCAGCGTTGAAGATAGTGCCGGGGGGCACGCCGAGCAGTACTTC.

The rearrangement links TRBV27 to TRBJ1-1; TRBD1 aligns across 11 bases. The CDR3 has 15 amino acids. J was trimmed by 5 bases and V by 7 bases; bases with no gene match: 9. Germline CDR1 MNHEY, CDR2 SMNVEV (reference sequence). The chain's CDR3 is CASIIGTGGFTEAFF. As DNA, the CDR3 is TGTGCCAGCATTATCGGGACAGGGGGATTTACTGAAGCTTTCTTT.

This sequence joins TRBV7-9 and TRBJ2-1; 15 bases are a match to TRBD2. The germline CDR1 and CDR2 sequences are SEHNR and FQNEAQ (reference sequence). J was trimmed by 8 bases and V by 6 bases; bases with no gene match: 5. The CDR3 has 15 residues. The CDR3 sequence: CASREGLAGGYEQFF. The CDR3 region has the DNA TGTGCCAGCAGGGAGGGACTAGCGGGGGGCTATGAGCAGTTCTTC.

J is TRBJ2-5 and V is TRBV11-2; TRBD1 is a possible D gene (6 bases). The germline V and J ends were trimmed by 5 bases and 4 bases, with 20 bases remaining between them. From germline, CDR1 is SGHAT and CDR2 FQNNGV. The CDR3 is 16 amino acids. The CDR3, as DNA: TGTGCCAGCAGCCCGAGGATGACAGGCTTGGCAGAGACCCAGTACTTC. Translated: CASSPRMTGLAETQYF. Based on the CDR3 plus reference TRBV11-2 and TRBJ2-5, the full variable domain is EAGVAQSPRYKIIEKRQSVAFWCNPISGHATLYWYQQILGQGPKLLIQFQNNGVVDDSQLPKDRFSAERLKGVDSTLKIQPAKLEDSAVYLCASSPRMTGLAETQYFGPGTRLLVL.

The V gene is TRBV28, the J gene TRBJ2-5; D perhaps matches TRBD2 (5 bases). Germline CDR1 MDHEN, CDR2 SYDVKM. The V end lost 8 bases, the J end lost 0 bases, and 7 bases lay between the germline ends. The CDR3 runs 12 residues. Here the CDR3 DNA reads TGTGCCAGCCGGGGATACCAAGAGACCCAGTACTTC. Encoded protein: CASRGYQETQYF.

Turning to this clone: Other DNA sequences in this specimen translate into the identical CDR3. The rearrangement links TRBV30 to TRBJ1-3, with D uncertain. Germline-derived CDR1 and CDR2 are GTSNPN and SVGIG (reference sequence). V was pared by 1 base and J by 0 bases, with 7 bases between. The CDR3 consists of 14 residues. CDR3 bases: TGTGCCTGGAGTGAAGGCAGCTCTGGAAACACCATATATTTT. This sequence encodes CAWSEGSSGNTIYF. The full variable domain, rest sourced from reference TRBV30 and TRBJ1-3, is SQTIHQWPATLVQPVGSPLSLECTVEGTSNPNLYWYRQAAGRGLQLLFYSVGIGQISSEVPQNLSASRPQDRQFILSSKKLLLSDSGFYLCAWSEGSSGNTIYFGEGSWLTVV.

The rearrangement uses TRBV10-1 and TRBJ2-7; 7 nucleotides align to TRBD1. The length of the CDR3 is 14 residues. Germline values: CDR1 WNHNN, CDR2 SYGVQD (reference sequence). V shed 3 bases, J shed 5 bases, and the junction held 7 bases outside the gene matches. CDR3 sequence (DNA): TGCGCCAGCAGTGACCAACAGGGGATCCACGAGCAGTACTTC. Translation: CASSDQQGIHEQYF.

CDR3 in amino acids: CASSLVPFGSKNTGELFF. CDR3 coding DNA: TGTGCCAGCAGCTTAGTCCCGTTCGGCAGTAAGAACACCGGGGAGCTGTTTTTT. The rearrangement links TRBV11-2 to TRBJ2-2; D uncertain. The CDR3 is made up of 18 amino acids. Germline CDR1 is SGHAT and CDR2 is FQNNGV. V was clipped by 1 base and J by 1 base, with 16 bases between them.

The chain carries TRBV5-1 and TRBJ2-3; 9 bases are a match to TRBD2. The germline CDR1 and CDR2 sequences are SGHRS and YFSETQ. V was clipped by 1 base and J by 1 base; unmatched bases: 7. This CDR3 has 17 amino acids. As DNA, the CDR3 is TGCGCCAGCAGCTTGCCCTGGCGGGAGGGCGGCACAGATACGCAGTATTTT. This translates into CASSLPWREGGTDTQYF.

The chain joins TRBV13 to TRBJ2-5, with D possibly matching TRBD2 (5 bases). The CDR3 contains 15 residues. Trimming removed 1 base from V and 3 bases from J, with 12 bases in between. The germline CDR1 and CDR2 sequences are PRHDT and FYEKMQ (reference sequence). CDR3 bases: TGTGCCAGCAGCTTAGAGTCGGGAACGGAAGAGACCCAGTACTTC. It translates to CASSLESGTEETQYF.

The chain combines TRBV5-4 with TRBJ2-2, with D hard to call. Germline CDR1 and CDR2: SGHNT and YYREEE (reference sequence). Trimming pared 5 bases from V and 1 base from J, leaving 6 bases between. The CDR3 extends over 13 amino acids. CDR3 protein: CASSLVNTGELFF. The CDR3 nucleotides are TGTGCCAGCAGTTTAGTGAACACCGGGGAGCTGTTTTTT.

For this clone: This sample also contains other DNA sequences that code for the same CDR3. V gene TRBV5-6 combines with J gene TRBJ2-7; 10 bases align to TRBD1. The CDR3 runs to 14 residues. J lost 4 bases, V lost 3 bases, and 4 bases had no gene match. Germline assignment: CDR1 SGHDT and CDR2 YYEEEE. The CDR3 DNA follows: TGTGCCAGCAGCTCTCCGGGACAGGGGTACGAGCAGTACTTC. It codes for CASSSPGQGYEQYF.

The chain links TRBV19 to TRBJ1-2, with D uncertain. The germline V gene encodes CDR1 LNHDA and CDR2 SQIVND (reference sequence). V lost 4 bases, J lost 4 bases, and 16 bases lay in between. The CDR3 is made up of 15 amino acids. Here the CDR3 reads CASSTAPGPAYGYTF. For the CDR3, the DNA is TGTGCCAGTAGTACCGCCCCGGGCCCGGCCTATGGCTACACCTTC.

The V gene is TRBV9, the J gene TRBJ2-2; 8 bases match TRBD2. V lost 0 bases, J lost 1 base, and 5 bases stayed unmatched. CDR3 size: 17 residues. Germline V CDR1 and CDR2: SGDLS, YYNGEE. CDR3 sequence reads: CASSVALAGGNTGELFF. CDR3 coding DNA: TGTGCCAGCAGCGTAGCCCTCGCGGGGGGGAACACCGGGGAGCTGTTTTTT. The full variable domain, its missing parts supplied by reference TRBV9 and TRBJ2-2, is DSGVTQTPKHLITATGQRVTLRCSPRSGDLSVYWYQQSLDQGLQFLIQYYNGEERAKGNILERFSAQQFPDLHSELNLSSLELGDSALYFCASSVALAGGNTGELFFGEGSRLTVL.